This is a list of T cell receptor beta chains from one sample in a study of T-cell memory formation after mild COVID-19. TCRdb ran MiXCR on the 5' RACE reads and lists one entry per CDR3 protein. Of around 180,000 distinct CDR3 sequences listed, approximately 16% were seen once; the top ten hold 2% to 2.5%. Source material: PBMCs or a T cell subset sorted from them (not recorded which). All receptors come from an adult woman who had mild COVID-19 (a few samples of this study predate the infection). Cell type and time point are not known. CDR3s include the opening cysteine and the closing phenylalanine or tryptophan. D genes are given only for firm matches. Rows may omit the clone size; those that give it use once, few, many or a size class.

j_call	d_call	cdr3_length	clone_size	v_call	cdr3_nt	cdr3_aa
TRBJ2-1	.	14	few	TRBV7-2	TGTGCCAGCAGCCCACCAAATGGGTCAGGAGAGCAGTTCTTC	CASSPPNGSGEQFF
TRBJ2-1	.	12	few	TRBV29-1	TGCAGCGTCGTGACTGCAGGGGCTGAGCAGTTCTTC	CSVVTAGAEQFF
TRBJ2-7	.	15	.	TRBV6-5	TGTGCCAGCAGTAACTCCGGCGGAGGGGGCGGAGAGCAGTACTTC	CASSNSGGGGGEQYF
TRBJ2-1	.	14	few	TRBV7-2	TGTGCCAGCAGCCCCGTTGGCAGCTTCAATGAGCAGTTCTTC	CASSPVGSFNEQFF
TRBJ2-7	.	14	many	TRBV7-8	TGTGCCAGCAGCTTTGAGGTAGGGCGGTACGAGCAGTACTTC	CASSFEVGRYEQYF
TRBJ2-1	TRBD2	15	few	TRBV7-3	TGTGCCAGCAGCTCCAGACTAGCGACCCGGGATGAGCAGTTCTTC	CASSSRLATRDEQFF
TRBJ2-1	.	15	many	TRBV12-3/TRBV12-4	TGTGCCAGCAGACTTAGCGGTAGCTCCTACAATGAGCAGTTCTTC	CASRLSGSSYNEQFF
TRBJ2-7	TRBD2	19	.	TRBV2	TGTGCCAGCAGTCTCCCCACGTTGCGGGAGCGTGTTAGTGTCTACGAGCAGTACTTC	CASSLPTLRERVSVYEQYF
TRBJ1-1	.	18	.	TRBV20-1	TGCAGTGCTAGGCGCGCGGGGGCAGGTTTGTTGGCAAACACTGAAGCTTTCTTT	CSARRAGAGLLANTEAFF
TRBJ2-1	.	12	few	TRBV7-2	TGTGCCAGCAGCCGGGACTTCAATGAGCAGTTCTTC	CASSRDFNEQFF
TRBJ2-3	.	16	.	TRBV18	TGTGCCAGCTCACCCATACAGGGTAGTGGCACAGATACGCAGTATTTT	CASSPIQGSGTDTQYF